This TCR beta chain originates from a study of T cells expressing NK-cell markers. Overall study context: One of the eight sequenced donors was seronegative, whereas the other seven were HCMV-seropositive.

In generating TCR beta cDNA, 5'RACE template switching with UMIs was used. TCRdb re-called the 5' RACE reads and gives one entry per CDR3 protein, without DNA. The sample totals 400,000 to 500,000 distinct CDR3 sequences. The CDR3 sequence is 12 residues long. Germline-derived CDR1 and CDR2 are SNHLY and FYNNEI. In regard to this clonotype: Its antigen is undetermined.

Study-wide findings and caveats: Also leading the CD3+CD56-NKG2C+ fraction in several donors were these clonotypes. In more than 5 donors, dominant CD3+CD56+NKG2C+ clonotypes ranked among the top 10 CD8+ clonotypes.

The TCR comes from a woman between 18 and 70 years old in good health. Sequenced material: blood T cells: a sorted CD56 or NKG2C T cell subset, CD4+ or CD8+ T cells, or bulk PBMC T cells (not recorded which). J is TRBJ1-6 and V is TRBV2; TCRdb picks TRBD1, but there is no DNA to check that call. CDR3 in amino acids: CASNPQGSPLHF.